This T cell receptor beta chain emerged from a study of blood T cell repertoires in COVID-19 (dated by TCRdb to about 2020). Study-wide context: The collaborator samples originated in the United States, Italy and Spain and spanned the acute and convalescent phases of COVID-19. Samples were obtained from the ongoing ImmuneRACE study (first 160 participants) and from 1,254 subjects provided by 6 global collaborators. Subjects who had been exposed to COVID-19, were actively infected with it, or had recovered from it provided the deeply sampled blood TCRbeta repertoires that made up the dataset. The material from the prospective study consisted of cDNA or gDNA derived from T cells, B-cell-depleted T cells, or PBMCs. Where available, HLA class I and class II types were obtained from metadata supplied by the sample provider rather than from assay-based typing. Nearly every sample came with metadata listing a de-identified subject ID, COVID-19 status, age in years and sex. The repertoires were released in a freely available public database intended as a resource for research on the immune response to SARS-CoV-2. Overall study results and their limits: Clinical and demographic metadata were provided uncurated, with the amount varying by source and participant.

Collaborating institutions collected whole blood in K2EDTA tubes following their own protocols. Collaborator samples were shipped for TCRbeta analysis as frozen whole blood, isolated PBMCs, or DNA extracted from either sample type. TCRbeta CDR3 regions were amplified from genomic DNA using the immunoSEQ Assay, a bias-controlled multiplex PCR. The paper's data handling went like this. The number of nucleated cells in each sample was estimated by amplification of reference gene primers within the assay. Sequence reads were collapsed and filtered to measure the absolute abundance of every unique TCRbeta CDR3 rearrangement. Productive Simpson clonality was computed per sample as the square root of Simpson's diversity index over productive rearrangements. Imported from immuneACCESS, the table was reduced by TCRdb to in-frame sequences with V and J called. These copies leave out some clones; in studies compared against another copy, an unresolved V gene accounts for under half, and the cause of the remainder is not known. The V and J calls and the clone size are those of that table, but D and trimming were determined from the DNA. The table for this sample lists more than 85,000 clones; 82% of them were counted only once. Clones ranked in the top ten supply approximately 18% of the sample.

Germline trimming amounts to 5 bases on V and 4 bases on J, with 7 as the count of junction bases outside the gene matches. CDR1 KGHSH and CDR2 LQKENI were looked up in the germline V gene. The CDR3 starts with the cysteine, ends with the phenylalanine, and has 14 residues. This entry keeps only the CDR3 DNA: 42 bases, framed from base 1. As to this clone: The antigen it binds to is not known. Per-base qualities were not stored, and no clone one base away is much larger.

The receptor comes from a man older than 75 with acute or convalescent COVID-19. The sequencing sample was made of peripheral blood. The V and J segments used are TRBV18 and TRBJ1-2; TRBD1 matches 7 bases in the middle. DNA sequence: TGTGCCAGCTCATCGCAGGGGGAACGCTATGGCTACACCTTC. This translates into CASSSQGERYGYTF.